The clone carrying this T cell receptor beta chain was detected only once. Its antigen is not known. Using 200 ng DNA, 25,000 to 35,000 T cell genomes, the sorted-subset replicate PCRs were run. Assay: immunoSEQ multiplex PCR; the TCRdb copy retains only in-frame clones and omits some. The data show around 340,000 clones, roughly 70% seen once. Trimming took 5 bases from V and 9 from J; bases not matched to a gene: 4. Per germline, CDR1 MDHEN and CDR2 SYDVKM. CDR3 length equals 14 residues. This sample was included in a study of shared clonotypes between healthy human individuals. Whole-study findings and limits: Between a handful of donors, naive CD4 clonotypes were shared at a level of about 5%.

The sequence was collected from a man aged 25-45 years in good health. The chain couples TRBV28 to TRBJ2-1; 13 nucleotides match TRBD2. Sample: memory CD4+ T cells sorted from blood. Subset in this sample: CD45RA-negative fraction. The CDR3 DNA sequence: TGTGCCAGCAGTGGACTAGCGGGAGTTTTTGAGCAGTTCTTC. This encodes CASSGLAGVFEQFF.